Sequencing of this TCR beta chain was carried out in a study of T cell changes during pregnancy in multiple sclerosis. CDR1 KGHSH and CDR2 LQKENI come from the germline V gene. CDR3 length equals 16 residues. V lost 0 bases, J lost 3 bases, and 11 bases lay in between. TCRdb's table, derived via immunoSEQ multiplex PCR, lists solely in-frame clones and lacks some. The repertoire holds almost 55,000 clones, with under 95% as singletons. The source material was CD8+ T cells from peripheral blood mononuclear cells, sampled before pregnancy. The chain has TRBV18 and TRBJ1-4; D not certain. This TCR came from a female donor with multiple sclerosis, enrolled in a pregnancy study. The DNA of the CDR3 is TGTGCCAGCTCACCACCGTTCCGTACACCTAATGAAAAACTGTTTTTT. Its protein product is CASSPPFRTPNEKLFF.